The clone carrying this T cell receptor (beta chain) was seen only once. Its cognate antigen is unknown. With random hexamers, 0.5 to 1 ug RNA was reverse transcribed. Amplification of the TCR beta CDR3 was carried out by immunoSEQ multiplex PCR, which spanned a total of 54 Vbeta and 13 Jbeta segments. TCRdb itself ran the immunoSEQ multiplex PCR reads through MiXCR, one entry per CDR3 protein. There are about 210,000 distinct CDR3 sequences in the sample; 85% to 95% occur only once, and 0.1% lies in the top ten. Between the trimmed V and J ends, which lost 8 bases and 2 bases, there was a span of 15 bases. Germline loops: CDR1 GTSNPN, CDR2 SVGIG (reference sequence). There are 13 residues in the CDR3. From blood CD8+ and CD4+ T cells, TCR beta sequences were generated. Isolation of CD8+ and CD4+ T cells was performed negatively, whereas enrichment of TEMRA cells was done by FACS. This sample was taken from a study of CD8 T cells in Susac syndrome.

Study observations and caveats: The study admitted that it had a relatively small number of individuals in its TCR sequencing and HLA analysis.

The clonotype originates from a human donor in good health. The J gene is TRBJ1-1, the V gene TRBV30; D gene ambiguous. Source material: CD4+ T cells from PBMCs. DNA of the CDR3: TGTGCCGGAGATCAATCGATCAACACTGAAGCTTTCTTT. Protein: CAGDQSINTEAFF.